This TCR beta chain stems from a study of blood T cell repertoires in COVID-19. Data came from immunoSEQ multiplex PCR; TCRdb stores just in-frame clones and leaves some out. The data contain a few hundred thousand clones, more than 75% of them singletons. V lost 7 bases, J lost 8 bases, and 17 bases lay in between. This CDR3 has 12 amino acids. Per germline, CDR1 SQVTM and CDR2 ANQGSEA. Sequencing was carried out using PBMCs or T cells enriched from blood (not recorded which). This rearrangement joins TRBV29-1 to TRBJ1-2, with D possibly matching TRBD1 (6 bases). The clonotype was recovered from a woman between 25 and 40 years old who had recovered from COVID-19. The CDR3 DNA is TGCAGCGCGGACAGAGGGGGAGTGGGCTACACCTTC. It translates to CSADRGGVGYTF.